The rows below give T cell receptor beta chains drawn from one sample of a study of blood T cell repertoires in COVID-19. Data came from immunoSEQ multiplex PCR; TCRdb stores just in-frame clones and leaves some out. The sample has fewer than 45,000 clones; approximately 86% are singletons. Specimen: peripheral blood. The receptors originated from an elderly woman with acute or convalescent COVID-19. CDR3s include the opening cysteine and the closing phenylalanine or tryptophan. Each record gives: CDR3 DNA, CDR3 protein, clone size, J gene, V gene, D gene. The D gene is left open where the match is weak. Clone size is stated in some rows and not others, as once, few, many or a class when expanded.

cdr3_nt: TGTGCCAGCAGTTTAACTATAACCGGGGAGCTGTTTTTT; cdr3_aa: CASSLTITGELFF; clone_size: -; j_call: TRBJ2-2; v_call: TRBV12-3/TRBV12-4; d_call: -
cdr3_nt: TGCGCCAGCAGCTTTTCTGTCCATGCCCAAACGACAGCCTTTTCCGAGCAGTACTTC; cdr3_aa: CASSFSVHAQTTAFSEQYF; clone_size: -; j_call: TRBJ2-7; v_call: TRBV5-1; d_call: -
cdr3_nt: TGTGCCAGCAGTGAGTCGGGACAGGGTGTAAGCTACACCTTC; cdr3_aa: CASSESGQGVSYTF; clone_size: -; j_call: TRBJ1-2; v_call: TRBV6-1; d_call: TRBD1
cdr3_nt: TGTGCCTGGAATCGACAGGGGGGGAGTTCACCCCTCCACTTT; cdr3_aa: CAWNRQGGSSPLHF; clone_size: -; j_call: TRBJ1-6; v_call: TRBV30; d_call: TRBD1
cdr3_nt: TGCGCCAGCAGCCCGGAAGCGGGAGTAGCCTACAATGAGCAGTTCTTC; cdr3_aa: CASSPEAGVAYNEQFF; clone_size: -; j_call: TRBJ2-1; v_call: TRBV5-1; d_call: TRBD2
cdr3_nt: TGTGCCAGCAGGCCCAATAGCGGGAGGCTTATTAGCGAGCAGTACTTC; cdr3_aa: CASRPNSGRLISEQYF; clone_size: once; j_call: TRBJ2-7; v_call: TRBV11-2; d_call: TRBD2
cdr3_nt: TGTGCCAGTAGTATAGATCCACTAGCAGGCGGGGAGCTGTTTTTT; cdr3_aa: CASSIDPLAGGELFF; clone_size: -; j_call: TRBJ2-2; v_call: TRBV19; d_call: -
cdr3_nt: TGTGCCAGTAGTATTGGGATAGCGGGGGGCAATGAGCAGTTCTTC; cdr3_aa: CASSIGIAGGNEQFF; clone_size: few; j_call: TRBJ2-1; v_call: TRBV19; d_call: TRBD2
cdr3_nt: TGTGCCAGCAGACGACTAGCGGGAGGTGCCATCTCCTACAATGAGCAGTTCTTC; cdr3_aa: CASRRLAGGAISYNEQFF; clone_size: few; j_call: TRBJ2-1; v_call: TRBV5-6; d_call: TRBD2
cdr3_nt: TGTGCCAGCCGTTCGGATAGCGGGAGTGATGGCACCTACAATGAGCAGTTCTTC; cdr3_aa: CASRSDSGSDGTYNEQFF; clone_size: -; j_call: TRBJ2-1; v_call: TRBV5-4; d_call: TRBD2
cdr3_nt: TGTGCCAGCAGCTCGGTGACTAGCGGGGGTTCCGAGCAGTACTTC; cdr3_aa: CASSSVTSGGSEQYF; clone_size: -; j_call: TRBJ2-7; v_call: TRBV5-4; d_call: TRBD2
cdr3_nt: TGTGCCAGCAGTGAAGAGGGACAGGGGCGTCAGCCCCAGCATTTT; cdr3_aa: CASSEEGQGRQPQHF; clone_size: once; j_call: TRBJ1-5; v_call: TRBV6-1; d_call: TRBD1
cdr3_nt: TGTGCCAGCAGCCAAGATGGGTCAGGCGATGAAGCTTTCTTT; cdr3_aa: CASSQDGSGDEAFF; clone_size: -; j_call: TRBJ1-1; v_call: TRBV4-2; d_call: -
cdr3_nt: TGTGCCAGCAGCCGGGACAACTCCTACGAGCAGTACTTC; cdr3_aa: CASSRDNSYEQYF; clone_size: -; j_call: TRBJ2-7; v_call: TRBV7-9; d_call: -
cdr3_nt: TGTGCCAGCAGCTTAGCGCGAGGGTCCTACAATGAGCAGTTCTTC; cdr3_aa: CASSLARGSYNEQFF; clone_size: -; j_call: TRBJ2-1; v_call: TRBV7-9; d_call: -
cdr3_nt: TGTGCCAGCAGGCCTACAGGCGGGAACACTGAAGCTTTCTTT; cdr3_aa: CASRPTGGNTEAFF; clone_size: few; j_call: TRBJ1-1; v_call: TRBV27; d_call: -
cdr3_nt: TGTGCCAGCAGCCTTGGGACTCAAGAGACCCAGTACTTC; cdr3_aa: CASSLGTQETQYF; clone_size: -; j_call: TRBJ2-5; v_call: TRBV11-2; d_call: -
cdr3_nt: TGCGCCAGCAGCCAAGATATCCCTGGGGCAGCCTCTGGAAACACCATATATTTT; cdr3_aa: CASSQDIPGAASGNTIYF; clone_size: -; j_call: TRBJ1-3; v_call: TRBV4-1; d_call: -
cdr3_nt: TGCAGTGCTAGCGGGATAACTGAGCAGTTCTTC; cdr3_aa: CSASGITEQFF; clone_size: -; j_call: TRBJ2-1; v_call: TRBV20-1; d_call: -
cdr3_nt: TGTGCCAGCAAATCGGGGAACTCCTACGAGCAGTACTTC; cdr3_aa: CASKSGNSYEQYF; clone_size: -; j_call: TRBJ2-7; v_call: TRBV7-2; d_call: -
cdr3_nt: TGTGCCATCAGTAATCGACAGGGGGGGACCGGGGAGCTGTTTTTT; cdr3_aa: CAISNRQGGTGELFF; clone_size: -; j_call: TRBJ2-2; v_call: TRBV10-3; d_call: TRBD1
cdr3_nt: TGTGCCAGCAGCCTGACAGGGATCTCCTACAATGAGCAGTTCTTC; cdr3_aa: CASSLTGISYNEQFF; clone_size: -; j_call: TRBJ2-1; v_call: TRBV7-2; d_call: TRBD1
cdr3_nt: TGTGCCAGCAGCTTAAGTCCGGGGTGGGATACGCAGTATTTT; cdr3_aa: CASSLSPGWDTQYF; clone_size: -; j_call: TRBJ2-3; v_call: TRBV7-2; d_call: -
cdr3_nt: TGTGCCAGTAGTTTCCCAAACAGCTACGAGCAGTACTTC; cdr3_aa: CASSFPNSYEQYF; clone_size: -; j_call: TRBJ2-7; v_call: TRBV19; d_call: -
cdr3_nt: TGTGCCAGCAGCCCCGGGACAGGGGGAACAGATACGCAGTATTTT; cdr3_aa: CASSPGTGGTDTQYF; clone_size: -; j_call: TRBJ2-3; v_call: TRBV2; d_call: TRBD1
cdr3_nt: TGTGCCAGTAGTATAGTAGGACAGGGGTCCTACAATGAGCAGTTCTTC; cdr3_aa: CASSIVGQGSYNEQFF; clone_size: -; j_call: TRBJ2-1; v_call: TRBV19; d_call: TRBD1
cdr3_nt: TGTGCCAGCAGCTTGGGGACAGGTCCTTACACCGGGGAGCTGTTTTTT; cdr3_aa: CASSLGTGPYTGELFF; clone_size: -; j_call: TRBJ2-2; v_call: TRBV5-5; d_call: TRBD1
cdr3_nt: TGTGCCAGCAGCTTAGTTGACAGGGGGATAGGGGGCTACACCTTC; cdr3_aa: CASSLVDRGIGGYTF; clone_size: -; j_call: TRBJ1-2; v_call: TRBV7-8; d_call: TRBD1
cdr3_nt: TGTGCCACCAGTGATTTAAACGACAGGGCAAAACCCAGCTGGAACACTGAAGCTTTCTTT; cdr3_aa: CATSDLNDRAKPSWNTEAFF; clone_size: once; j_call: TRBJ1-1; v_call: TRBV24-1; d_call: TRBD1
cdr3_nt: TGTGCCAGCAGCTTCTCCGGGGAGCTGTTTTTT; cdr3_aa: CASSFSGELFF; clone_size: -; j_call: TRBJ2-2; v_call: TRBV5-4; d_call: -
cdr3_nt: TGTGCTAGTGGTTTGATACAGGGGAACACCGGGGAGCTGTTTTTT; cdr3_aa: CASGLIQGNTGELFF; clone_size: -; j_call: TRBJ2-2; v_call: TRBV12-5; d_call: -
cdr3_nt: TGTGCCACCAGTGACACCGGGACAGGTCAAGAGACCCAGTACTTC; cdr3_aa: CATSDTGTGQETQYF; clone_size: -; j_call: TRBJ2-5; v_call: TRBV24-1; d_call: TRBD1
cdr3_nt: TGTGCCAGCAGCAAAGAGGTAGGGGGCAGGGACAATGAGCAGTTCTTC; cdr3_aa: CASSKEVGGRDNEQFF; clone_size: -; j_call: TRBJ2-1; v_call: TRBV21-1; d_call: -
cdr3_nt: TGTGCCAGCAGCCTCGGGGGCTACGAGCAGTACTTC; cdr3_aa: CASSLGGYEQYF; clone_size: -; j_call: TRBJ2-7; v_call: TRBV28; d_call: -
cdr3_nt: TGTGCCATCATGAGGATAACCGGGACAGGCCTTAATAATGAGCAGTTCTTC; cdr3_aa: CAIMRITGTGLNNEQFF; clone_size: once; j_call: TRBJ2-1; v_call: TRBV10-3; d_call: TRBD1
cdr3_nt: TGCGCCAGCAGTCCAGACTCTCCCAATCAGCCCCAGCATTTT; cdr3_aa: CASSPDSPNQPQHF; clone_size: -; j_call: TRBJ1-5; v_call: TRBV5-1; d_call: -
cdr3_nt: TGTGCCAGCAGCAGGGGACAGTATAGCAATCAGCCCCAGCATTTT; cdr3_aa: CASSRGQYSNQPQHF; clone_size: -; j_call: TRBJ1-5; v_call: TRBV5-6; d_call: TRBD1
cdr3_nt: TGTGCCAGCAGGCAGTGGGGACTGCCATCCGACGAGCAGTACTTC; cdr3_aa: CASRQWGLPSDEQYF; clone_size: -; j_call: TRBJ2-7; v_call: TRBV6-5; d_call: -
cdr3_nt: TGTGCCAGCAGCTTGGTGAAGGGGGTCTCTGGAAACACCATATATTTT; cdr3_aa: CASSLVKGVSGNTIYF; clone_size: -; j_call: TRBJ1-3; v_call: TRBV5-6; d_call: -
cdr3_nt: TGTGCCAGCAGTTACAGGGGGCAGGACTATGGCTACACCTTC; cdr3_aa: CASSYRGQDYGYTF; clone_size: few; j_call: TRBJ1-2; v_call: TRBV6-5; d_call: TRBD1
cdr3_nt: TGTGCCAGCAGCTCGGACAGGGAAAAACTGTTTTTT; cdr3_aa: CASSSDREKLFF; clone_size: -; j_call: TRBJ1-4; v_call: TRBV7-2; d_call: TRBD1
cdr3_nt: TGTGCCTGGAAGGGGCAGGGGGCCTTTAACGACTATGGCTACACCTTC; cdr3_aa: CAWKGQGAFNDYGYTF; clone_size: -; j_call: TRBJ1-2; v_call: TRBV30; d_call: TRBD1
cdr3_nt: TGTGCCAGCGGGAGTTACAATGAGCAGTTCTTC; cdr3_aa: CASGSYNEQFF; clone_size: -; j_call: TRBJ2-1; v_call: TRBV7-2; d_call: -
cdr3_nt: TGTGCCAGCAGCGCTCCAGGGGCCCCCGGACCCCAGCATTTT; cdr3_aa: CASSAPGAPGPQHF; clone_size: -; j_call: TRBJ1-5; v_call: TRBV7-9; d_call: -
cdr3_nt: TGTGCCAGCAGCTCAGGGGACTACAATGAGCAGTTCTTC; cdr3_aa: CASSSGDYNEQFF; clone_size: -; j_call: TRBJ2-1; v_call: TRBV21-1; d_call: -
cdr3_nt: TGTGCCAGCAGTTCCCCCGGAGGACAGGGAAGTGGCTACACCTTC; cdr3_aa: CASSSPGGQGSGYTF; clone_size: -; j_call: TRBJ1-2; v_call: TRBV6-6; d_call: TRBD1
cdr3_nt: TGTGCCAGCAGCCAATCAGGGACAGCAGCCTCTGGAAACACCATATATTTT; cdr3_aa: CASSQSGTAASGNTIYF; clone_size: -; j_call: TRBJ1-3; v_call: TRBV3-1/TRBV3-2; d_call: TRBD1
cdr3_nt: TGTGCCAGCAGCTTAGGACTAGCGGCCTCCTACGAGCAGTACTTC; cdr3_aa: CASSLGLAASYEQYF; clone_size: -; j_call: TRBJ2-7; v_call: TRBV11-2; d_call: TRBD2
cdr3_nt: TGTGCCAAAAGCCGGGACAGATTTCGGATCGATCAGCCCCAGCATTTT; cdr3_aa: CAKSRDRFRIDQPQHF; clone_size: -; j_call: TRBJ1-5; v_call: TRBV6-7; d_call: TRBD1
cdr3_nt: TGCGCCAGCAGCTTGGGACTAGGGAACTACGAGCAGTACTTC; cdr3_aa: CASSLGLGNYEQYF; clone_size: -; j_call: TRBJ2-7; v_call: TRBV5-1; d_call: -
cdr3_nt: TGTGCCAGCAGCTTGAGCGGCCCCTTTGCAAATCAGCCCCAGCATTTT; cdr3_aa: CASSLSGPFANQPQHF; clone_size: -; j_call: TRBJ1-5; v_call: TRBV5-6; d_call: -
cdr3_nt: TGTGCCAGCAGTTACCTGCGGGAGGGTTTAGGCGATGAGCAGTTCTTC; cdr3_aa: CASSYLREGLGDEQFF; clone_size: -; j_call: TRBJ2-1; v_call: TRBV6-2/TRBV6-3; d_call: TRBD2
cdr3_nt: TGTGCCAGCAGCTTAAATAGCGGATACCTGGGGACCCAGTACTTC; cdr3_aa: CASSLNSGYLGTQYF; clone_size: -; j_call: TRBJ2-5; v_call: TRBV11-2; d_call: -
cdr3_nt: TGTGCCAGCAGTAAAATGGGAACTTTACTAGTAAAGTTCTTC; cdr3_aa: CASSKMGTLLVKFF; clone_size: -; j_call: TRBJ2-1; v_call: TRBV13; d_call: -
cdr3_nt: TGTGCCAGTAGTATCTACGGGGAAGAGACCCAGTACTTC; cdr3_aa: CASSIYGEETQYF; clone_size: few; j_call: TRBJ2-5; v_call: TRBV19; d_call: -
cdr3_nt: TGTGCCAGCTCTCCGTCGGCTGGAGGGAACTCGGGGACTGAAGCTTTCTTT; cdr3_aa: CASSPSAGGNSGTEAFF; clone_size: -; j_call: TRBJ1-1; v_call: TRBV18; d_call: -
cdr3_nt: TGTGCCAGCTCACCACTCTCTACGACCGGGGAGCTGTTTTTT; cdr3_aa: CASSPLSTTGELFF; clone_size: -; j_call: TRBJ2-2; v_call: TRBV18; d_call: -
cdr3_nt: TGTGCCAGCTCACCTGGGACAGTTACCTCCTACGAGCAGTACTTC; cdr3_aa: CASSPGTVTSYEQYF; clone_size: -; j_call: TRBJ2-7; v_call: TRBV18; d_call: TRBD1
cdr3_nt: TGTGCCAGCAGAAAAGGACAGCCGAGCTCTGGGGCCAACGTCCTGACTTTC; cdr3_aa: CASRKGQPSSGANVLTF; clone_size: -; j_call: TRBJ2-6; v_call: TRBV5-5; d_call: -